One sample yielded the 18 T cell receptor beta chains listed below, sequenced in a study of shared clonotypes between healthy human individuals. Assay: immunoSEQ multiplex PCR; the TCRdb copy retains only in-frame clones and omits some. Among 2,500,000 or so clones listed, roughly nine tenths were seen once. The specimen sequenced was naive CD4+ T cells sorted from blood. Subset here: CD45RA+ positively selected. The origin of the receptors is a man between 18 and 35 years old in good health.

The chain recombines TRBV5-1 with TRBJ2-2; 8 positions agree with TRBD1. V shed 4 bases, J shed 5 bases, and the junction held 7 bases outside the gene matches. The V gene's germline CDR1 is SGHRS and CDR2 YFSETQ. The CDR3 spans 15 residues. This chain's CDR3 is CASSLTGVLTGELFF. The CDR3 bases are TGCGCCAGCAGCCTGACAGGGGTCCTAACCGGGGAGCTGTTTTTT.

The chain carries TRBV5-8 and TRBJ1-2; D is ambiguous. The CDR3 has 12 amino acids. Germline lookup yields CDR1 SGHTS and CDR2 YDEGEE. V lost 0 bases, J lost 5 bases, and 5 bases lay in between. DNA for the CDR3: TGTGCCAGCAGCTTGGAATATTATGGCTACACCTTC. Its protein is CASSLEYYGYTF.

This clone occurred once. The chain has TRBV25-1 and TRBJ1-1; D is undetermined. Trimming stripped 9 bases from V and 4 bases from J, with 12 bases between. The germline CDR1 and CDR2 sequences are MGHDK and SYGVNS. The CDR3 extends over 12 amino acids. As DNA, the CDR3 is TGTGCCAGACCTCGTTGGGGCACTGAAGCTTTCTTT. Encoded protein: CARPRWGTEAFF. Looking up the rest from reference TRBV25-1 and TRBJ1-1 gives the full variable domain: EADIYQTPRYLVIGTGKKITLECSQTMGHDKMYWYQQDPGMELHLIHYSYGVNSTEKGDLSSESTVSRIRTEHFPLTLESARPSHTSQYLCARPRWGTEAFFGQGTRLTVV.

This clone was seen a single time. The chain has TRBV5-4 and TRBJ2-7; 13 bases fit TRBD2. V gave up 4 bases and J gave up 2 bases; unmatched junction bases: 3. The CDR3 is made up of 15 amino acids. Germline CDR1 reads SGHNT; CDR2 reads YYREEE (reference sequence). CDR3 protein: CASSPGTSGTYEQYF. The CDR3 DNA reads as TGTGCCAGCAGCCCGGGGACTAGCGGGACCTACGAGCAGTACTTC.

Here the CDR3 DNA reads TGTGCCAGCAGCCCCCGTTCCTACAATGAGCAGTTCTTC. It yields the protein CASSPRSYNEQFF. This sequence joins TRBV7-2 and TRBJ2-1; D uncertain. Per the germline V gene, CDR1 is SGHTA and CDR2 is FQGNSA. Trimming took 5 bases from V and 1 from J, leaving 6 bases between them. This CDR3 region has 13 residues.

The chain uses TRBV29-1 and TRBJ2-3, with 13 bases matching TRBD2. The length of the CDR3 is 19 residues. V was clipped by 4 bases and J by 0 bases; unmatched bases: 13. Germline V CDR1 and CDR2: SQVTM, ANQGSEA. CDR3 sequence (DNA): TGCAGCGTTGGGACTAGCGGGAGTTTTCTTCAACCTAGCACAGATACGCAGTATTTT. Protein sequence: CSVGTSGSFLQPSTDTQYF.

This chain joins TRBV30 and TRBJ2-1, with TRBD2 matching over 11 bases. Germline V gene data show CDR1 as GTSNPN and CDR2 as SVGIG (reference sequence). V gave up 7 bases and J gave up 5 bases; unmatched junction bases: 4. The CDR3 is 13 amino acids. The CDR3, as DNA: TGTGCCTTTCGACTAGCGGGAAACAATGAGCAGTTCTTC. Translating gives CAFRLAGNNEQFF.

Details on this clone: The sample holds other DNA sequences that translate to the same CDR3. The chain has TRBV7-2 and TRBJ2-7; TRBD2 might be the D (5 bases). Germline CDR1 and CDR2: SGHTA and FQGNSA. The CDR3 is 12 residues long. V was trimmed by 2 bases and J by 4 bases, leaving 6 bases between them. CDR3 in DNA: TGTGCCAGCAGCTTAAGCGGATACGAGCAGTACTTC. Translated, it gives CASSLSGYEQYF.

This clone was seen only once. The chain carries TRBV5-1 and TRBJ2-3; unclear D gene. Per germline, CDR1 SGHRS and CDR2 YFSETQ. Between the trimmed V and J ends, which lost 4 bases and 6 bases, there was a span of 15 bases. CDR3 size: 14 residues. In DNA, the CDR3 is TGCGCCAGCAGCCGGACCCTCTTGGGGGATACGCAGTATTTT. Its protein is CASSRTLLGDTQYF.

This clone was observed a single time. V is TRBV7-9 and J is TRBJ1-5; D is unclear. Germline CDR1 and CDR2: SEHNR and FQNEAQ (reference sequence). The V end was cut by 5 bases, the J end by 0 bases, with 17 bases between. CDR3 length: 17 amino acids. The CDR3 here is CASSKALASSSNQPQHF. In DNA form, the CDR3 reads TGTGCCAGCAGCAAAGCCTTAGCCTCTAGTAGCAATCAGCCCCAGCATTTT.

This clone came up once. The chain combines TRBV7-9 with TRBJ2-3, with 9 bases identical to TRBD2. This CDR3 has 17 residues. V shed 1 base, J shed 1 base, and the junction held 6 bases outside the gene matches. Germline values: CDR1 SEHNR, CDR2 FQNEAQ (reference sequence). The CDR3 loop is CASSLVSSGRGTDTQYF. The CDR3 DNA is TGTGCCAGCAGCTTAGTGAGTAGCGGGAGAGGCACAGATACGCAGTATTTT.

This chain joins TRBV5-6 and TRBJ2-2; no clear D gene. Germline values: CDR1 SGHDT, CDR2 YYEEEE. The germline V and J ends were trimmed by 0 bases and 2 bases, with 8 bases remaining between them. CDR3 size: 15 residues. CDR3 sequence: CASSLARFNTGELFF. DNA of the CDR3: TGTGCCAGCAGCTTGGCCCGTTTTAACACCGGGGAGCTGTTTTTT.

The chain has TRBV11-2 and TRBJ2-3; D is perhaps TRBD1 (5 bases). CDR3 length equals 16 residues. The ends were cut back, 0 bases at V and 2 bases at J, with 12 bases in the middle. Germline CDR1 is SGHAT and CDR2 is FQNNGV. This CDR3 reads CASSLEGLGDTDTQYF. In DNA, the CDR3 is TGTGCCAGCAGCTTAGAAGGGCTAGGGGACACAGATACGCAGTATTTT. The variable domain in full, completed from reference TRBV11-2 and TRBJ2-3, reads EAGVAQSPRYKIIEKRQSVAFWCNPISGHATLYWYQQILGQGPKLLIQFQNNGVVDDSQLPKDRFSAERLKGVDSTLKIQPAKLEDSAVYLCASSLEGLGDTDTQYFGPGTRLTVL.

The chain couples TRBV2 to TRBJ1-6; D is undetermined. The CDR3 extends over 13 amino acids. The germline V gene has CDR1 SNHLY and CDR2 FYNNEI. V was pared by 8 bases and J by 1 base, with 6 bases between. The CDR3 sequence is CASVGSYNSPLHF. CDR3 bases: TGTGCCAGCGTAGGTTCCTATAATTCACCCCTCCACTTT.

The rearrangement links TRBV5-6 to TRBJ2-7, with D possibly TRBD1 on 6 matching bases. The CDR3 contains 15 residues. The V end was cut by 0 bases, the J end by 2 bases, with 12 bases between. Germline loops: CDR1 SGHDT, CDR2 YYEEEE. The CDR3 spells CASSLAGQSPYEQYF. In DNA form, the CDR3 reads TGTGCCAGCAGCTTGGCCGGACAGTCTCCCTACGAGCAGTACTTC.

The J gene is TRBJ2-7, the V gene TRBV6-5, with TRBD1 identical over 9 bases. Germline lookup yields CDR1 MNHEY and CDR2 SVGAGI. J gave up 6 bases and V 6 bases, and 9 bases lay outside the gene matches. This CDR3 spans 14 amino acids. CDR3 DNA: TGTGCCAGCAGCCCCGCGACAGGGGGTTTCGAGCAGTACTTC. Its protein product is CASSPATGGFEQYF.

V and J are TRBV11-2 and TRBJ2-1; no clear D gene. CDR1 is SGHAT and CDR2 is FQNNGV in the germline V gene. The CDR3 consists of 12 residues. With 4 bases removed from V and 7 bases from J, the gap between germline ends came to 8 bases. The CDR3 is CASSSNRNEQFF. CDR3 sequence (DNA): TGTGCCAGCAGCTCCAACCGTAATGAGCAGTTCTTC.

The chain employs TRBV5-1 and TRBJ1-1; TRBD1 matches at 12 bases. With 4 bases clipped from V and 1 base from J, the junction kept 5 bases outside the gene matches. This CDR3 is built from 16 residues. Germline V gene data show CDR1 as SGHRS and CDR2 as YFSETQ. The CDR3 spells CASSPGQGARNTEAFF. The CDR3 DNA is TGCGCCAGCAGCCCGGGACAGGGGGCGAGGAACACTGAAGCTTTCTTT.